This T cell receptor (beta chain) was captured by sequencing in a study of T-cell reconstitution after alpha-beta-depleted transplantation in children. Regarding the study as a whole: At one year after transplant, newly produced T cells mostly accounted for T-cell counts and diversity.

In its sample, this clonotype was seen a few times. Its target is not known. A TCRbeta library incorporating unique molecular identifiers was prepared. TCRdb passed the PCR reads through MiXCR, listing each CDR3 protein once. The sample holds 65,000 to 85,000 distinct CDR3 sequences, 9.5% to 13% seen once. V gave up 0 bases and J gave up 8 bases, with 10 bases separating them. The V gene's germline CDR1 is SGHVS and CDR2 FNYEAQ. The length of the CDR3 is 13 residues. The clonotype was recovered from a boy between 10 and 17 years old with acute myeloid leukemia, due to receive a stem cell transplant. The material was PBMCs, obtained before TCRalphabeta/CD19-depleted stem cell transplant. The V and J genes are TRBV7-6 and TRBJ1-2; D is possibly TRBD1 (6 bases). This chain's CDR3 is CASSLARGVGYTF. The DNA for the CDR3 is TGTGCCAGCAGCTTAGCGAGGGGGGTAGGCTACACCTTC.